The 4 T cell receptor beta chains below were found in one sample sequenced in a study of blood T cells in healthy people across ages (dated by TCRdb to about 2015). Preparation of the library involved 5' RACE. Sequenced on an Illumina HiSeq 2500. A second PCR of roughly 7 to 12 cycles was performed with a sample-barcoded 5' primer and a J-beta primer mix. The public reads were run again by TCRdb, first through fastp at Q25 and then through MiXCR, and only productive beta chains were kept. Identical CDR3 proteins give one entry, which carries the most common genes and DNA. The table for this sample lists 660,000 or so distinct CDR3 sequences; under 70% of them were counted only once. 30% to 45% of the sample belongs to the ten largest clones. The sequenced material came from blood. The source is a man between 60 and 70 years old in good health.

The chain is built from TRBV20-1 and TRBJ2-1, with unresolved D. The J call may be wrong; the DNA end is better matched by TRBJ2-7. The CDR3 contains 16 residues. Looked up from germline, CDR1 is DFQATT and CDR2 is SNEGSKA (reference sequence). The CDR3 DNA follows: TGCAGTGCTCCGGGTGATGGCGGCGGCTCCTACAATGAGCAGTACTTC. This codes for CSAPGDGGGSYNEQYF.

V gene TRBV21-1 combines with J gene TRBJ2-4. TRBV21-1 is a listed pseudogene. The CDR3 covers 18 residues. The DNA for the CDR3 is TGTGCCAGCAGCACGGGCAAACAGATCGGGGCAGCCAAAAACATTCAGTACTTC. This sequence encodes CASSTGKQIGAAKNIQYF.

The count of this clonotype is one. V and J are TRBV12-3 or TRBV12-4 and TRBJ2-1; 8 nucleotides agree with TRBD2. There are 17 residues in the CDR3. V dropped 3 bases and J dropped 9; count of bases not matched to a gene: 16. This chain's CDR3 is CASSLGKAGVRGGEQFF. The DNA of the CDR3 is TGTGCCAGCAGTTTGGGGAAAGCGGGGGTCCGGGGAGGTGAGCAGTTCTTC.

This clonotype turned up a few times. The J gene is TRBJ1-1, the V gene TRBV6-2 or TRBV6-3, with 7 bases lining up with TRBD1. The germline V gene has CDR1 MNHEY and CDR2 SVGEGT. This CDR3 has 13 residues. Trimming at V came to 5 bases and at J to 5 bases, leaving 5 bases not matched to a gene. The CDR3 here is CASSPDRVTEAFF. As DNA, the CDR3 is TGTGCCAGCAGTCCTGACAGGGTGACTGAAGCTTTCTTT.